The present entry profiles one T cell receptor (beta chain) with its context. This clonotype was seen more than once but under ten times. The antigen it recognizes is unknown. No base-level quality is on record; no much larger clone is a single base apart. This sample was included in a study of T-cell memory formation after mild COVID-19 (dated by TCRdb to the early 2020s). Describing the broader study: TCR sequence clusters from the two donors were found to be largely donor specific. Longitudinal TCRalpha and TCRbeta repertoire sequencing tracked T-cell clones expanding and contracting after mild COVID-19 in two donors. Two young, previously healthy adult volunteers made up the cohort, one male and one female.

Ficoll-Paque density gradient centrifugation was used to isolate PBMCs. The sample was run on an Illumina NovaSeq 6000. TCRalpha and TCRbeta cDNA libraries were constructed by 5'RACE with constant-segment primers, with sample barcodes and unique molecular identifiers being introduced. Trizol reagent was used to extract RNA from every sample. Libraries were amplified in two PCR steps, with a second sample barcode and Illumina TruSeq adapters added in the second step. Sequencing of libraries was performed on an Illumina NovaSeq with 2 x 150 bp paired-end reads. Per the source publication's procedure: With migec v1.2.7, reads were demultiplexed and then collapsed into UMI-guided consensus sequences. With mixcr v2.1.11, UMI consensuses were aligned to TRA and TRB V and J templates and assembled into clonotypes. A clonotype was counted as expanded or contracted only if both edgeR and NoisET called the change significant, with noise models trained on biological replicates. For edgeR calls, the thresholds were a false discovery rate-adjusted p below 0.01 and a log2 fold-change of 1. As an exploratory analysis of dynamics, max-normalized trajectories of the 1000 most abundant clonotypes were examined by PCA with hierarchical clustering. Separately sequenced CD4+ and CD8+ repertoires were used to assign the CD4 or CD8 phenotype of responding clones. The raw public reads went through TCRdb reprocessing: fastp at Q25, MiXCR clone calling, in-frame beta chains kept. For every CDR3 protein sequence, its rows merge into one entry that carries the most common genes and DNA. The V and J calls were not made by the authors but by TCRdb's processing. The sample table lists some 320,000 distinct CDR3 sequences, about 13% of them with a count of one. The ten largest clones take up around a fifth of the sample.

Overall results and qualifications from the work: Contracting CD4+ clones were located mainly in the CM and EM memory subsets, whereas CD8+ clones were found to be enriched in EMRA. The second-wave clones that peaked on day 37 were not confirmed to be SARS-CoV-2 specific. Some responding clones were detected in pre-infection memory, which suggested that pre-existing cross-reactive memory T cells had joined the SARS-CoV-2 response. Only a couple of mild cases were covered in the study, and larger cohorts including severe cases with pre-infection samples were considered necessary. Clones contracting from day 15 to 85 had balanced CD4/CD8 phenotypes, while a second wave expanding from day 15 to 37 was biased towards CD4+.

The germline ends are 7 bases apart after V is trimmed by 4 bases and J by 0 bases. The CDR3 starts with the cysteine, ends with the valine, and has 13 residues. Of the read, only the CDR3 DNA is kept; its 39 bases are in frame from base 1. CDR1 and CDR2 are drawn from the germline V gene (reference sequence): SEHNR, FQNEAQ. The sequence came from a man between 18 and 35 years old who had mild COVID-19 (a few samples of this study predate the infection). The sample titles of this study are shuffled in the database, so cell type and time point are left out; the donor was told from shared clones. Rearrangement joined TRBV7-9 to TRBJ2-7; a confident D gene designation cannot be given. Source material: PBMCs or a T cell subset sorted from them (not recorded which). The CDR3: CASSSKSSYEQYV. The DNA sequence is given as TGTGCCAGCAGCTCTAAAAGCTCCTACGAGCAGTACGTC.